The sequence of this TCR beta chain was determined in a study of technical replicates of blood from a few donors. The CDR3 has 15 residues. Germline-derived CDR1 and CDR2 are KGHSH and LQKENI. The V gene lost 4 bases and the J gene lost 2 bases, with 14 bases spanning the gap. Clones were sequenced by immunoSEQ multiplex PCR, and TCRdb holds only the in-frame ones, with some missing. This table holds around 93,000 clones, about 95% found once. V gene TRBV18 combines with J gene TRBJ1-1, with D possibly matching TRBD1 (6 bases). The sample comprised T cells isolated from PBMCs. This receptor was obtained from a human donor in good health. The CDR3 protein is CASSRIGTYNTEAFF. CDR3 sequence (DNA): TGTGCCAGCTCACGAATCGGGACATATAACACTGAAGCTTTCTTT.